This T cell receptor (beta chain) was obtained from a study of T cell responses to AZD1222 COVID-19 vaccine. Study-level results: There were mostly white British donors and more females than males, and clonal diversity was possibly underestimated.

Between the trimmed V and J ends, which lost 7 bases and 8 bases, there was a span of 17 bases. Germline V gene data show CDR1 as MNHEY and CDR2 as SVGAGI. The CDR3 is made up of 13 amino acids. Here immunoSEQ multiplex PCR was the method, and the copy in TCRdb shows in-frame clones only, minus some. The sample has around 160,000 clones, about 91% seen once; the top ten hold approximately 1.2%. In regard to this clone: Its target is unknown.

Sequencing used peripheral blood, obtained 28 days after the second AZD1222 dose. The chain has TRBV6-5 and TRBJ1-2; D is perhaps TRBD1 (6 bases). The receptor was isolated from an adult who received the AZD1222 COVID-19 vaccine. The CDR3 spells CASIQGQIFGYTF. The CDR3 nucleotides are TGTGCCAGCATCCAGGGACAAATTTTCGGCTACACCTTC.